This T cell receptor beta chain derives from a study of blood T cell repertoires in COVID-19 (dated by TCRdb to 2018 to 2020). For the wider study: Collaborator samples came from the United States, Italy and Spain and covered acute and convalescent phases of COVID-19. The dataset comprised deeply sampled blood TCRbeta repertoires from subjects exposed to, actively infected with, or recovered from COVID-19. Nearly every sample came with metadata listing a de-identified subject ID, COVID-19 status, age in years and sex. The prospective study material was composed of cDNA or gDNA derived from T cells, B-cell-depleted T cells, or PBMCs. The samples were drawn from two sources: the first 160 participants of the ongoing ImmuneRACE study, and 1,000 to 1,500 subjects contributed by 6 global collaborators. Where available, HLA class I and class II types were taken from metadata supplied by the sample provider and were not determined by assay-based typing. The repertoires were released in a freely available public database intended as a resource for research on the immune response to SARS-CoV-2.

TCRbeta CDR3 regions were amplified from genomic DNA using the immunoSEQ Assay, a bias-controlled multiplex PCR. The paper's processing steps were these. Within the assay, amplification of reference gene primers was used to estimate how many nucleated cells each sample contained. Sequence reads were collapsed and filtered to measure the absolute abundance of every unique TCRbeta CDR3 rearrangement. For each sample, productive Simpson clonality was calculated as the square root of Simpson's diversity index across productive rearrangements. Not all clones reach the TCRdb copy of this immuneACCESS table, which keeps in-frame sequences only. Checked studies attribute under half of the gap to unresolved V genes and leave the rest unexplained. D and trimming come from the DNA, and the V and J calls and clone size come from that table. The sample includes some 97,000 clones, with around 85% observed a single time. Around 13% of the sample is taken by the ten largest.

Overall study results and their limits: The quantity of clinical and demographic metadata differed by source and by participant and was supplied without curation.

Whole blood was collected in K2EDTA tubes by collaborating institutions according to the institutions' own protocols. For TCRbeta analysis, collaborators shipped samples in one of three forms: frozen whole blood, isolated PBMCs, or DNA extracted from either of those sample types. From its cysteine to its phenylalanine, the CDR3 spans 14 amino acids. Of all the DNA, just the CDR3 is kept, 42 bases in frame from base 1. According to the germline V gene (reference sequence), CDR1 reads MNHEY and CDR2 reads SMNVEV. Trimming takes 5 bases from V and 3 bases from J, and the germline ends sit 14 bases apart. On this clone itself: Its antigen is still unknown. Per-base quality was not reported, and no clone a single base away is much larger than it.

The sequence was collected from a human donor in a cohort sampled during active COVID-19. The specimen sequenced was peripheral blood. The chain joins TRBV27 to TRBJ2-7, and TRBD1 may be the D gene, going by 5 matching bases. The CDR3 reads as follows: CASSPDSRGYEQYF. The nucleotide sequence reads TGTGCCAGCAGTCCCGACAGCCGTGGCTACGAGCAGTACTTC.